These 2 T cell receptor beta chains were sequenced from one sample in a study of T cells in Graves' hyperthyroidism and ophthalmopathy (dated 2019 in TCRdb). The method was multiplex PCR. Sequenced using an Illumina HiSeq 2000. Amplification of TCR beta CDR3 regions was carried out from RNA transcripts. The TCR CDR3 was subjected to a first round of RT-PCR using the HTBI primer set and the Qiagen OneStep RT-PCR kit. TCRdb reprocessing: public reads trimmed at Q25 with fastp, clones called with MiXCR, in-frame beta chains kept. Rows with one shared CDR3 protein collapse into an entry with the most common genes and DNA. The sample table shows around 360,000 distinct CDR3 sequences, and roughly 15% are seen once. Of the sample, approximately 20% falls within the top ten clones. The sequenced sample consisted of blood. The source is a woman aged 60-70 years with Graves' ophthalmopathy.

J is TRBJ2-7 and V is TRBV3-1, with 7 bases aligning to TRBD2. TRBJ2-1 matches the DNA end more closely, so the J call is doubtful. This CDR3 region has 14 residues. CDR1 and CDR2 (germline): LGHDT, YNNKEL (reference sequence). This chain's CDR3 is CAVGGVADSYEQFF. The CDR3, as DNA: TGTGCCGTGGGGGGGGTAGCGGACTCCTACGAGCAGTTCTTC.

In its sample, this clonotype was seen many times. The rearrangement uses TRBV28 and TRBJ2-5; 8 nucleotides align to TRBD1. Trimming at V came to 5 bases and at J to 2 bases, leaving 13 bases not matched to a gene. The V gene's germline CDR1 is MDHEN and CDR2 SYDVKM. This CDR3 is built from 17 residues. The CDR3 DNA reads as TGTGCCAGCAGTCCCCAGGCCAGGGGGCTATCGCAAGAGACCCAGTACTTC. Translation: CASSPQARGLSQETQYF.